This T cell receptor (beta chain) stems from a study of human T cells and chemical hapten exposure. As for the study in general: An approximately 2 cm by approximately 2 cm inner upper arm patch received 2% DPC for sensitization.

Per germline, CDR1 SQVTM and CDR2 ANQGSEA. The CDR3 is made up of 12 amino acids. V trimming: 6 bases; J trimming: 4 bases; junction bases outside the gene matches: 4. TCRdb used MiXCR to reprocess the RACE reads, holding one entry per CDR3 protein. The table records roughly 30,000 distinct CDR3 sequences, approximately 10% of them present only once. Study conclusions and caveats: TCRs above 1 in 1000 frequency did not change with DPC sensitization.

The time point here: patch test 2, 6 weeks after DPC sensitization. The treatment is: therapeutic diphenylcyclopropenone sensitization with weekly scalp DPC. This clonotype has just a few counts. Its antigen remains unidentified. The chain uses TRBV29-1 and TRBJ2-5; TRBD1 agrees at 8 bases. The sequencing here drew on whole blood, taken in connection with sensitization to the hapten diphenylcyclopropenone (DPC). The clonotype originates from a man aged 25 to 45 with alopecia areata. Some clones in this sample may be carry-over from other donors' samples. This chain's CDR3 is CSVDRAGETQYF. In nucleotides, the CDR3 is TGCAGCGTGGACAGGGCTGGAGAGACCCAGTACTTC.